The TCR beta chain under discussion was sequenced for a study of T cell changes during pregnancy in multiple sclerosis. TCRdb's table, derived via immunoSEQ multiplex PCR, lists solely in-frame clones and lacks some. The sample lists more than 40,000 clones, approximately 87% seen once, with 1.3% to 1.5% in the top ten. Per germline, CDR1 ENHRY and CDR2 SYGVKD. V was clipped by 2 bases and J by 5 bases; unmatched bases: 5. The CDR3 is 14 residues long. The sequences come from peripheral blood, collected in the first trimester of pregnancy. The sequence came from a female donor in good health, enrolled as a control in a pregnancy study. V is TRBV10-3 and J is TRBJ2-7, with 8 bases lining up with TRBD1. CDR3 nucleotide sequence: TGTGCCATCAGTGAGGTGCGGGACAGGCACGAGCAGTACTTC. The encoded protein is CAISEVRDRHEQYF.